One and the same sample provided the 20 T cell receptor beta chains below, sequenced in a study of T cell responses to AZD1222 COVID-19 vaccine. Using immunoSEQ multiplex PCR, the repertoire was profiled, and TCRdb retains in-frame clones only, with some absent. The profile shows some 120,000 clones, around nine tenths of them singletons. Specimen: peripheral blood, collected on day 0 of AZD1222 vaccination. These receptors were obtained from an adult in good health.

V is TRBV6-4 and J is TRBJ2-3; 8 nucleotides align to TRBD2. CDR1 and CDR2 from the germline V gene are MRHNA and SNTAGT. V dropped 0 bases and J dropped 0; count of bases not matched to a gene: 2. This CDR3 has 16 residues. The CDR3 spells CASSDSSGGSTDTQYF. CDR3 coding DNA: TGTGCCAGCAGTGACTCGTCGGGAGGGAGCACAGATACGCAGTATTTT.

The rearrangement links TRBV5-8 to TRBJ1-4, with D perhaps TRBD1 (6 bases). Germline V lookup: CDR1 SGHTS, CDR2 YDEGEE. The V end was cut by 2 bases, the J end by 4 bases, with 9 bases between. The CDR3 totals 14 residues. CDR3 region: CASSFGQLNEKLFF. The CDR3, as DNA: TGTGCCAGCAGCTTTGGACAGCTTAATGAAAAACTGTTTTTT.

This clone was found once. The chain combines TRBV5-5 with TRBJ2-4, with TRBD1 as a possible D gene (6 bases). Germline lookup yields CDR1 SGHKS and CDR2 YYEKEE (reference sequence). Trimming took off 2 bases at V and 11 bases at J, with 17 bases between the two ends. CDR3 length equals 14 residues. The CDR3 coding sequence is TGTGCCAGCAGCTTTAGTCTAGGGGGACCATTTCAGTACTTC. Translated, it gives CASSFSLGGPFQYF. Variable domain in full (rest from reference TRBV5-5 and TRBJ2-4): DAGVTQSPTHLIKTRGQQVTLRCSPISGHKSVSWYQQVLGQGPQFIFQYYEKEERGRGNFPDRFSARQFPNYSSELNVNALLLGDSALYLCASSFSLGGPFQYFGAGTRLSVL.

The CDR3 reads CASSKGGSEQYF. The CDR3, as DNA: TGTGCCAGCAGCAAGGGGGGATCGGAGCAGTACTTC. This rearrangement joins TRBV7-9 to TRBJ2-7, with D perhaps matching TRBD1 or TRBD2 (6 bases each). CDR1 is SEHNR and CDR2 is FQNEAQ in the germline V gene (reference sequence). V was cut by 5 bases and J by 7 bases, with 12 bases left in between. The CDR3 runs 12 residues. Full variable domain (rest looked up from reference TRBV7-9 and TRBJ2-7): DTGVSQNPRHKITKRGQNVTFRCDPISEHNRLYWYRQTLGQGPEFLTYFQNEAQLEKSRLLSDRFSAERPKGSFSTLEIQRTEQGDSAMYLCASSKGGSEQYFGPGTRLTVT.

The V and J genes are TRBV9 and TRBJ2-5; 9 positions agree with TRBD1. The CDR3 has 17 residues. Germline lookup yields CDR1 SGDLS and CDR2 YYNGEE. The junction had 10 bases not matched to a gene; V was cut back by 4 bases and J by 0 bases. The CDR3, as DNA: TGTGCCAGCAGCCCGGGGGGCGGGACAGGGTACCAAGAGACCCAGTACTTC. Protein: CASSPGGGTGYQETQYF.

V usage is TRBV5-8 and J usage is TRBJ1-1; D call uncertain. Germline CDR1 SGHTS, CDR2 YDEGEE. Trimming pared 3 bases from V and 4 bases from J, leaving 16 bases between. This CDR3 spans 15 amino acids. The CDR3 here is CASSSYHTMTTEAFF. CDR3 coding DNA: TGTGCCAGCAGCTCTTATCACACTATGACCACTGAAGCTTTCTTT.

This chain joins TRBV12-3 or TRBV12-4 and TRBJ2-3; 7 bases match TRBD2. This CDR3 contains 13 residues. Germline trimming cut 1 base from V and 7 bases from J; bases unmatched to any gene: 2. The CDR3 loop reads CASSLGLANTQYF. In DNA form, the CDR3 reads TGTGCCAGCAGTTTAGGACTAGCTAATACGCAGTATTTT.

The CDR3 DNA reads as TGCGCCAGCAGCTTCCTCTCTCACTCGAGCTCCTACGAGCAGTACTTC. It specifies CASSFLSHSSSYEQYF. The genes are TRBV5-1 and TRBJ2-7; D gene uncertain. Per the germline V gene, CDR1 is SGHRS and CDR2 is YFSETQ. The length of the CDR3 is 16 residues. The V end was cut by 2 bases, the J end by 0 bases, with 15 bases between.

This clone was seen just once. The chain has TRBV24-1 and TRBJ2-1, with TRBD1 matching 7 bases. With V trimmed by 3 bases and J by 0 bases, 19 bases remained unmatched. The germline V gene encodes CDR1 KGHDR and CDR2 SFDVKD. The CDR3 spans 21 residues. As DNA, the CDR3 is TGTGCCACCAGTGATCCACAGGTAGGGCAGGGGGTGTCTAGCTCCTACAATGAGCAGTTCTTC. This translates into CATSDPQVGQGVSSSYNEQFF.

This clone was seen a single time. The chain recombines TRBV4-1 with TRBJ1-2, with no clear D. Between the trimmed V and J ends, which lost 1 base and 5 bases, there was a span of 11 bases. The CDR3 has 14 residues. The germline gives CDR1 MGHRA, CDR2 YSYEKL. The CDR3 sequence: CASSQGWGVYGYTF. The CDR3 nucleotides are TGCGCCAGCAGCCAAGGTTGGGGAGTGTATGGCTACACCTTC.

The CDR3 coding sequence is TGCGCCAGCAGCGTTCGGGACAGCCTTTACAATGAGCAGTTCTTC. Protein sequence: CASSVRDSLYNEQFF. V gene TRBV5-1 combines with J gene TRBJ2-1; the match to TRBD1 covers 7 bases. The length of the CDR3 is 15 residues. Trimming took 4 bases from V and 4 from J; bases not matched to a gene: 8. Germline V gene lookup returns CDR1 SGHRS and CDR2 YFSETQ.

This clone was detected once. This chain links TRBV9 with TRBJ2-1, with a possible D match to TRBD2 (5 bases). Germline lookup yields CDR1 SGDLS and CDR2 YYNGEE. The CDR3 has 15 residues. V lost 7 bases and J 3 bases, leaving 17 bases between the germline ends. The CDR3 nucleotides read TGTGCCAGCGGGGAAGGGCTAGCAGGCTACAATGAGCAGTTCTTC. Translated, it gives CASGEGLAGYNEQFF.

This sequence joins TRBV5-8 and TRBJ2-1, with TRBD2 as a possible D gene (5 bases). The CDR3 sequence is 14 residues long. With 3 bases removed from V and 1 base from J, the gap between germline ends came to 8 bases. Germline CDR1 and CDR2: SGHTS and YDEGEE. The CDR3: CASSSSGSYNEQFF. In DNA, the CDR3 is TGTGCCAGCAGCTCGAGCGGTTCCTACAATGAGCAGTTCTTC.

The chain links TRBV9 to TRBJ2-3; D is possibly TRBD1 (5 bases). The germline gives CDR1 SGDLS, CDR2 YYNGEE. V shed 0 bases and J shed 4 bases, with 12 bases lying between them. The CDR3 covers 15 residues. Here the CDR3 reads CASSVVQGVADTQYF. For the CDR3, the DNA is TGTGCCAGCAGCGTAGTTCAGGGTGTAGCAGATACGCAGTATTTT. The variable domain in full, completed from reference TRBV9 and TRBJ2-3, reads DSGVTQTPKHLITATGQRVTLRCSPRSGDLSVYWYQQSLDQGLQFLIQYYNGEERAKGNILERFSAQQFPDLHSELNLSSLELGDSALYFCASSVVQGVADTQYFGPGTRLTVL.

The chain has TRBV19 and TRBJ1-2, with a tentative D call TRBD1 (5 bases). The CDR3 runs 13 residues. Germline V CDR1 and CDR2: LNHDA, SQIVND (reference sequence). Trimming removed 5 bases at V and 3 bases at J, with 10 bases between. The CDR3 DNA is TGTGCCAGTAGTGACGGGGCCTACTATGGCTACACCTTC. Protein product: CASSDGAYYGYTF.

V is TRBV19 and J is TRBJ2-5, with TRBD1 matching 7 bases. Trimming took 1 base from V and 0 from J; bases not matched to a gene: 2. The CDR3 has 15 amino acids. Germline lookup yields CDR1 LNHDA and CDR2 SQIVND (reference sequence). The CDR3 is CASSIGGTDQETQYF. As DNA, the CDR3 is TGTGCCAGTAGTATAGGGGGGACAGACCAAGAGACCCAGTACTTC.

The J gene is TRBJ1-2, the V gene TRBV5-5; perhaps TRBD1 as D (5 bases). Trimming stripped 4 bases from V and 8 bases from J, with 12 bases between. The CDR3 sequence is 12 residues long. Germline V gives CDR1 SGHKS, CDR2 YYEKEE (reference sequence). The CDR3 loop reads CASSAFRGGYTF. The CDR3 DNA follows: TGTGCCAGCAGCGCCTTTAGGGGAGGCTACACCTTC.

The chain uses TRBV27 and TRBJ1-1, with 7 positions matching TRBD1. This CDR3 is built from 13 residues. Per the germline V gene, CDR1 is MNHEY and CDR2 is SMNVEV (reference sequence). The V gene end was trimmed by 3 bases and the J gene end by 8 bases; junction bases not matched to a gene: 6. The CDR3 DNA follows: TGTGCCAGCAGTTTGGGGGAGGACAGGGAAGCTTTCTTT. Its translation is CASSLGEDREAFF.

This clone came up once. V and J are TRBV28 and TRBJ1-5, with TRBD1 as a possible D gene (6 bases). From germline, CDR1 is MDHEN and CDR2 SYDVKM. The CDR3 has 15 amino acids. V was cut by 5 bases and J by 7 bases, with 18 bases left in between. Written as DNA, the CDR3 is TGTGCCAGCAGTCCCCTTGGGGGGCAGGGACAGCCCCAGCATTTT. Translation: CASSPLGGQGQPQHF.

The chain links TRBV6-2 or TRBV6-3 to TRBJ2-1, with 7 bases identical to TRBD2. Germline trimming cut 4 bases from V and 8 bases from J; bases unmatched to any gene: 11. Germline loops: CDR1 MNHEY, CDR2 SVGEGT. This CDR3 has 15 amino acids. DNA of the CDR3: TGTGCCAGCAGTTCTCCGAGGGAGGGCCCCCATGAGCAGTTCTTC. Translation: CASSSPREGPHEQFF.